This T cell receptor beta chain is drawn from a study of blood T cell repertoires in COVID-19. About the study: Whether acute or convalescent, the COVID-19 samples came from the United States, Italy and Spain. The cDNA or gDNA used as material had been derived from T cells, B-cell-depleted T cells, or PBMCs.

Per germline, CDR1 LNHDA and CDR2 SQIVND (reference sequence). The CDR3 extends over 14 amino acids. Trimming cost V 3 bases and J 4 bases, with 12 bases left between them. Per the original data handling: Scientists estimated how many nucleated cells there were by amplifying reference gene primers. TCRdb's table, derived via immunoSEQ multiplex PCR, lists solely in-frame clones and lacks some. That table supplies the V and J calls and clone size; D and trimming were determined from the DNA. Here the sample spans around 390,000 clones, approximately 87% being singletons. The chain links TRBV19 to TRBJ1-2; D is undetermined. Sequencing used PBMCs or T cells enriched from blood (not recorded which). The clonotype comes from a woman between 50 and 59 years old who had recovered from COVID-19. CDR3: CASSMVGEGYGYTF. DNA for the CDR3: TGTGCCAGTAGTATGGTCGGGGAGGGCTATGGCTACACCTTC.